The sequence of this T cell receptor (beta chain) was determined in a study of T cell responses to AZD1222 COVID-19 vaccine. Study summary: Second-dose timings of about 4 or about 12 weeks were pooled. Findings and limits, study-wide: In the spike-specific TCR repertoire, nearly half reportedly target unmutated variant regions.

Trimming left V 1 base short and J 8 bases short, with 11 bases between. The germline gives CDR1 MNHNS, CDR2 SASEGT. There are 13 residues in the CDR3. Produced via immunoSEQ multiplex PCR; TCRdb's table is partial and in-frame only. This table has roughly 150,000 clones, 90% to 95% appearing once. This clone has a single count. Its antigen is still unknown. Sequenced material: peripheral blood, taken on day 0 of AZD1222 vaccination. The sequence came from an adult in good health. The V gene is TRBV6-1, the J gene TRBJ1-2, with D perhaps matching TRBD1 (5 bases). CDR3 protein: CASSEVRGRGYTF. CDR3 coding DNA: TGTGCCAGCAGTGAAGTTCGGGGACGGGGCTACACCTTC.